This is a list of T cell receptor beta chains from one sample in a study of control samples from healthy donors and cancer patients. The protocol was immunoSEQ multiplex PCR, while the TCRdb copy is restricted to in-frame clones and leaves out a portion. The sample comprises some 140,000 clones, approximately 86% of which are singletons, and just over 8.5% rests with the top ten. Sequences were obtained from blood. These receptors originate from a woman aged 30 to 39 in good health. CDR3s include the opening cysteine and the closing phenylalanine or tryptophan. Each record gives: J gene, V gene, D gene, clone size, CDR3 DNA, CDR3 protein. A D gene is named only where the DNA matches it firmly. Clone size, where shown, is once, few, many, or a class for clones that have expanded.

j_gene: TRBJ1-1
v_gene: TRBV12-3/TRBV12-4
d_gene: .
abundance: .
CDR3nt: TGTGCCAGCAGTTTAATGGGGGCTGAAGCTTTCTTT
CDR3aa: CASSLMGAEAFF

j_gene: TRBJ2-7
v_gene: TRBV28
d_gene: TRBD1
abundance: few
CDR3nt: TGTGCCAGCAGTTCAGGGGGCCAAAGCTCCTACGAGCAGTACTTC
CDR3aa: CASSSGGQSSYEQYF

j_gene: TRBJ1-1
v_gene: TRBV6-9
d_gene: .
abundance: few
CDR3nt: TGTGCCAGCACCACGGGGAGAAACACTGAAGCTTTCTTT
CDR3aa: CASTTGRNTEAFF

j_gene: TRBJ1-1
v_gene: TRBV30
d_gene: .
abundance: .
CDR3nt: TGTGCCTGGAGGGACTTGCGGGCTGTGAACACTGAAGCTTTCTTT
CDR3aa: CAWRDLRAVNTEAFF

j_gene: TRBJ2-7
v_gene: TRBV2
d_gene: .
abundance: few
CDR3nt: TGTGCCAGGTGTACAAAGTTTCGGGAGCAGTACTTC
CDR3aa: CARCTKFREQYF

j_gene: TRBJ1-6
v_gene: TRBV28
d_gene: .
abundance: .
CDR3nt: TGTGCCAGCAGTCCCGAGGGCCTCCACTTT
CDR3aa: CASSPEGLHF

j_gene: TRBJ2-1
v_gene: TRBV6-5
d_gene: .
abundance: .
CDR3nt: TGTGCCAGCAGTTACCAGCGCCTCAATGAGCAGTTCTTC
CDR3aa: CASSYQRLNEQFF

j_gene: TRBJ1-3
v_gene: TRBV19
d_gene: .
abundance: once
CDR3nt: TGTGCCAGTAGTATCGACGGCTACTCTGGAAACACCATATATTTT
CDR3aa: CASSIDGYSGNTIYF

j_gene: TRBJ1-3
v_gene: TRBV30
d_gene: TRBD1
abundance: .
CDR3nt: TGTGCCTGGAGTCCGCAGACAGGGCGACCCTCTGGAAACACCATATATTTT
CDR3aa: CAWSPQTGRPSGNTIYF

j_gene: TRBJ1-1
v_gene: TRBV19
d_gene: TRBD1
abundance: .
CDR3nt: TGTGCCAGTAGTCACGGGACAGGGAAGAACACTGAAGCTTTCTTT
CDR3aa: CASSHGTGKNTEAFF

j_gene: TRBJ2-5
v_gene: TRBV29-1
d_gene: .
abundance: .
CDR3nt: TGCAGCGTTGAAGCTAGTCTAGCAGGCGGAGAGACCCAGTACTTC
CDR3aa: CSVEASLAGGETQYF

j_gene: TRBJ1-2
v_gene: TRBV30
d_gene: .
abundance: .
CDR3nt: TGTGCCTGGAGTGCCAGAGGTAACTATGGCTACACCTTC
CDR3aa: CAWSARGNYGYTF

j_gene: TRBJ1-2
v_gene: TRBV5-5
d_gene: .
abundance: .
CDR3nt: TGTGCCAGCAGCCCAGCAGGAGCTAACTATGGCTACACCTTC
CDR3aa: CASSPAGANYGYTF

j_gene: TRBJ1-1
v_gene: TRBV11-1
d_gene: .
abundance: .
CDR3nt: TGTGCCAGCAGCTTAGATACAGAACTGAACACTGAAGCTTTCTTT
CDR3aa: CASSLDTELNTEAFF